A single sample is the source of the 18 T cell receptor beta chains below, sequenced in a study of shared clonotypes between healthy human individuals (TCRdb year 2020). Library prep was done by the immunoSEQ multiplex PCR assay. Imported from immuneACCESS, the table was reduced by TCRdb to in-frame sequences with V and J called. These copies leave out some clones; in studies compared against another copy, an unresolved V gene accounts for under half, and the cause of the remainder is not known. The sample table records about 480,000 clones; approximately 85% of these occur just once. The ten largest clones capture approximately 13% of the sample. The sample taken for sequencing was PBMCs. All receptors derive from a middle-aged woman in good health. Some clones in this sample may be carry-over from other donors' samples.

This chain's CDR3 is CATSGRTGREKLFF. CDR3 nucleotide sequence: TGTGCCACCAGCGGACGGACAGGGCGGGAAAAACTGTTTTTT. This chain uses TRBV15 with TRBJ1-4; the match to TRBD1 covers 8 bases. The trim removed 5 bases at V and 8 bases at J, leaving 7 bases unmatched. Germline assignment: CDR1 LNHNV and CDR2 YYDKDF (reference sequence). This CDR3 has 14 amino acids.

V and J are TRBV7-3 and TRBJ2-3; D is unclear. Germline-derived CDR1 and CDR2 are SGHTA and FQGTGA. The CDR3 consists of 16 residues. Deletions cut 1 base from V and 0 bases from J, with 11 bases between. The CDR3 DNA reads as TGTGCCAGCAGCTTAATGTGGACCGCGAGCACAGATACGCAGTATTTT. Translation: CASSLMWTASTDTQYF.

V usage is TRBV27 and J usage is TRBJ2-2, with a tentative D call TRBD2 (5 bases). CDR1 and CDR2 (germline): MNHEY, SMNVEV (reference sequence). The length of the CDR3 is 13 residues. V was clipped by 7 bases and J by 6 bases, with 12 bases between them. CDR3 protein: CASTPAEAGELFF. CDR3 in DNA: TGTGCCAGCACCCCGGCGGAGGCCGGGGAGCTGTTTTTT.

The V call is TRBV11-3, the J call TRBJ2-4, with 9 bases that match TRBD1. V lost 4 bases to trimming and J lost 7 bases; unmatched junction nucleotides: 8. The germline V gene encodes CDR1 SGHNT and CDR2 YENEEA. There are 15 residues in the CDR3. In DNA, the CDR3 is TGTGCCAGCAGCTCCGCCGGGACAGGGAGGAACATTCAGTACTTC. This gives the protein CASSSAGTGRNIQYF.

The CDR3 region is CASSWTEEETQYF. The CDR3 DNA sequence: TGTGCCAGCAGCTGGACTGAAGAAGAGACCCAGTACTTC. The chain has TRBV9 and TRBJ2-5; tentatively, D is TRBD2 (5 bases). The CDR3 runs to 13 residues. Trimming stripped 4 bases from V and 3 bases from J, with 10 bases between. Germline CDR1 SGDLS, CDR2 YYNGEE.

The rearrangement joins TRBV19 to TRBJ2-2; TRBD1 is a possible D gene (6 bases). V was shortened by 7 bases and J by 4 bases, with 22 bases between the two germline ends. CDR1 LNHDA and CDR2 SQIVND come from the germline V gene (reference sequence). CDR3 length equals 17 residues. CDR3 loop: CASTPQDSSIATGELFF. The CDR3 DNA sequence: TGTGCCAGTACCCCTCAGGACAGCTCGATAGCCACCGGGGAGCTGTTTTTT.

The V gene is TRBV7-8, the J gene TRBJ2-1, with D possibly called TRBD1 or TRBD2 (5 bases each). This CDR3 has 14 residues. Germline V gene sequence: CDR1 SGHVS, CDR2 FQNEAQ. Trimming took 8 bases from V and 8 from J, leaving 19 bases between them. The CDR3 region is CASGSGAASDEQFF. The CDR3 DNA follows: TGTGCCAGCGGGTCCGGGGCCGCTTCAGATGAGCAGTTCTTC.

The genes are TRBV7-8 and TRBJ2-3; D possibly corresponds to TRBD2 (5 bases). V dropped 4 bases and J dropped 1 base, with 18 bases sitting between them. The CDR3 consists of 17 residues. Germline V CDR1 and CDR2: SGHVS, FQNEAQ. The CDR3 sequence: CASSYPPGSGGTDTQYF. CDR3 DNA sequence: TGTGCCAGCAGCTACCCCCCTGGAAGCGGAGGCACAGATACGCAGTATTTT.

This clone has more than one count but fewer than ten. Other DNA sequences within the sample encode an identical CDR3. This chain connects TRBV5-1 to TRBJ2-7, with D unresolved. Germline CDR1 and CDR2: SGHRS and YFSETQ. The CDR3 is 13 residues long. Deletions cut 0 bases from V and 0 bases from J, with 4 bases between. DNA for the CDR3: TGCGCCAGCAGCTTGGAGGTCTCCTACGAGCAGTACTTC. This codes for CASSLEVSYEQYF.

The rearrangement uses TRBV5-1 and TRBJ2-1; TRBD1 agrees at 11 bases. Germline V gene data show CDR1 as SGHRS and CDR2 as YFSETQ. Trimming at V came to 4 bases and at J to 8 bases, leaving 8 bases not matched to a gene. The CDR3 has 15 residues. As DNA, the CDR3 is TGCGCCAGCAGCCAGCCGGACAGGGGGCGGGATGAGCAGTTCTTC. Its translation is CASSQPDRGRDEQFF.

A word on this clone: One junction end disagrees with the germline gene, perhaps due to a read error. The chain employs TRBV28 and TRBJ2-7, with TRBD1 identical over 9 bases. The V gene's germline CDR1 is MDHEN and CDR2 SYDVKM. The CDR3 is 11 residues long. The chain's CDR3 is CATLRAGQGHF. The CDR3 nucleotides read TGTGCCACCCTTCGTGCGGGACAGGGCCACTTC.

The V and J genes are TRBV6-6 and TRBJ2-7; TRBD1 is a possible D gene (5 bases). Germline CDR1 and CDR2: MNHNY and SVGAGI (reference sequence). This CDR3 is built from 13 residues. V lost 6 bases and J 0 bases, leaving 9 bases between the germline ends. This CDR3 reads CASRLDSSYEQYF. The DNA for the CDR3 is TGTGCCAGCAGGCTCGACAGCTCCTACGAGCAGTACTTC.

The chain combines TRBV19 with TRBJ2-3; the D call may be TRBD1 or TRBD2 (5 bases each). This CDR3 has 19 amino acids. Trimming took off 3 bases at V and 5 bases at J, with 27 bases between the two ends. Germline V CDR1 and CDR2: LNHDA, SQIVND (reference sequence). The CDR3 DNA reads as TGTGCCAGTAGTATCCCCAGGCCCGGGACCCGCGCTGATGTAGATACGCAGTATTTT. It encodes CASSIPRPGTRADVDTQYF.

As to this clone: This may arise from a read error, as a much more abundant clone is one base away. This chain links TRBV11-3 with TRBJ2-3; D is undetermined. This CDR3 region has 11 residues. V was pared by 1 base and J by 5 bases, with 1 base between. Germline CDR1 and CDR2: SGHNT and YENEEA. CDR3 loop: CASSLGDTQYF. In DNA, the CDR3 is TGTGCCAGCAGCTTAGGAGATACGCAGTATTTT.

The chain is built from TRBV5-1 and TRBJ1-2; D ambiguous. CDR1 is SGHRS, CDR2 YFSETQ, per germline. The CDR3 contains 16 residues. Trimming took 0 bases from V and 4 from J, leaving 16 bases between them. DNA for the CDR3: TGCGCCAGCAGCTTGGTGAGGGTCTGGGATATCTATGGCTACACCTTC. Residues: CASSLVRVWDIYGYTF.

The V gene is TRBV5-4, the J gene TRBJ1-4, with a tentative D call TRBD1 (5 bases). The CDR3 extends over 16 amino acids. CDR1 is SGHNT and CDR2 is YYREEE in the germline V gene (reference sequence). The V and J ends lost 0 bases and 1 base respectively, with 10 bases between them. The CDR3 spells CASSLGGGGTNEKLFF. CDR3 nucleotides: TGTGCCAGCAGCTTGGGTGGGGGAGGAACTAATGAAAAACTGTTTTTT. The complete variable domain, with remaining parts taken from reference TRBV5-4 and TRBJ1-4, reads ETGVTQSPTHLIKTRGQQVTLRCSSQSGHNTVSWYQQALGQGPQFIFQYYREEENGRGNFPPRFSGLQFPNYSSELNVNALELDDSALYLCASSLGGGGTNEKLFFGSGTQLSVL.

The chain couples TRBV5-4 to TRBJ1-3; the match to TRBD1 covers 8 bases. This CDR3 has 15 amino acids. The V gene end was trimmed by 3 bases and the J gene end by 0 bases; junction bases not matched to a gene: 2. The V gene's germline CDR1 is SGHNT and CDR2 YYREEE (reference sequence). As DNA, the CDR3 is TGTGCCAGCAGCTGGGACAGGAGCTCTGGAAACACCATATATTTT. Protein: CASSWDRSSGNTIYF.

In this sample, this clone turned up many times. V gene TRBV5-1 combines with J gene TRBJ2-7; 11 bases match TRBD2. This CDR3 comprises 16 residues. CDR1 SGHRS and CDR2 YFSETQ come from the germline V gene. After removal of 0 bases from V and 6 bases from J, the junction contained 8 bases not matched to a gene. CDR3 residues: CASSLGGLAAAGEQYF. In DNA form, the CDR3 reads TGCGCCAGCAGCTTGGGGGGACTAGCGGCCGCGGGCGAGCAGTACTTC.